The T cell receptor (beta chain) described here comes from a study of T-cell reconstitution after alpha-beta-depleted transplantation in children (dated by TCRdb to 2016 to 2018). Study-wide context: The study quantitatively tracked T-cell immune reconstitution after TCRalphabeta/CD19-depleted allogeneic hematopoietic cell transplantation in children using TCR repertoire profiling. Points the paper makes about the study in general: Hyperexpanded clone frequencies declined over subsequent months; after one year, T-cell counts and TCRbeta diversity were mostly attributed to newly produced T cells. In some patients, the high TCRbeta diversity seen at day 60 was put down to recipient T cells and intrathymic progenitors that had survived conditioning. About two months after transplant, the apparently early recovery of alphabetaT-cell counts reportedly depended on just several hundred clones that had expanded rapidly and came from non-depleted graft cells.

About this clonotype: Its antigen remains undetermined. Within one base of it there is no much larger clone, and no base qualities were kept.

Reading the label with the study, this specimen's treatment or condition is: allogeneic hematopoietic cell transplantation with graft depleted of TCRalphabeta T cells and CD19 B cells. Transplant recipients were children who received TCRalphabeta/CD19-depleted allogeneic hematopoietic cell grafts. V trim: 0 bases; J trim: 8 bases; unmatched bases: 7. The germline V gene specifies MNHEY as CDR1 and SVGEGT as CDR2. The CDR3 covers 15 residues, taking in both the cysteine and the phenylalanine. The CDR3 DNA has 45 bases and is translated from base 1. The protocol used for the library was PCR. Sequencing was performed on an Illumina HiSeq 2500. Molecular barcoding was employed in the preparation of TCR libraries, with unique molecular identifiers being used to normalize TCRbeta repertoire quantification. In-frame beta chains were kept once TCRdb had trimmed the public reads at Q25 with fastp and called clones with MiXCR. Entries that share a CDR3 protein sequence are merged under the most common genes and DNA. In this sample the table shows 200,000 to 250,000 distinct CDR3 sequences, 7.5% to 9.5% of which occur a single time. The ten largest clonotypes hold less than 40% of the sample.

This specimen was PBMCs, mostly from graft donor cells, taken 360 days after TCRalphabeta/CD19-depleted stem cell transplant. The chain is encoded by TRBV6-2 or TRBV6-3 joined to TRBJ2-1, with 7 middle bases fitting TRBD1. The receptor's source is a male patient between 2 and 15 years old who had a stem cell transplant for acute myeloid leukemia, so the T cells may come from the graft donor. The nucleotides are TGTGCCAGCAGTTACTCCCTCGACAGGGTGGATGAGCAGTTCTTC. Translation gives CASSYSLDRVDEQFF.